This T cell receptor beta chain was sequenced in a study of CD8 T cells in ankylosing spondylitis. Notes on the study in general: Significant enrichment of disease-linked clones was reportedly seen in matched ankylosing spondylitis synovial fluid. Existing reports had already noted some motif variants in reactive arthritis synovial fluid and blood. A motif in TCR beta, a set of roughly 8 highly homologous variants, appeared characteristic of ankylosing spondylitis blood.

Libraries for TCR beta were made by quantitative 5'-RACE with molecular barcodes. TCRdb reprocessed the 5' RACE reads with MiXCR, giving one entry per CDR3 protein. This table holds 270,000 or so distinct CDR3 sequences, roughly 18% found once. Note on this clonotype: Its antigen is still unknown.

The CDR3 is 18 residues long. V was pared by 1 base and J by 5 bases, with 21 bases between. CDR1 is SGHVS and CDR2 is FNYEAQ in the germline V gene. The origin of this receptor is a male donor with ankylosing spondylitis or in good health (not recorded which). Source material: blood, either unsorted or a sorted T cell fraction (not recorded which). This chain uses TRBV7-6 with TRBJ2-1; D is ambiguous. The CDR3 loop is CASSLEAWVGTSHNEQFF. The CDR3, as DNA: TGTGCCAGCAGCTTAGAGGCGTGGGTTGGTACTTCCCACAATGAGCAGTTCTTC.